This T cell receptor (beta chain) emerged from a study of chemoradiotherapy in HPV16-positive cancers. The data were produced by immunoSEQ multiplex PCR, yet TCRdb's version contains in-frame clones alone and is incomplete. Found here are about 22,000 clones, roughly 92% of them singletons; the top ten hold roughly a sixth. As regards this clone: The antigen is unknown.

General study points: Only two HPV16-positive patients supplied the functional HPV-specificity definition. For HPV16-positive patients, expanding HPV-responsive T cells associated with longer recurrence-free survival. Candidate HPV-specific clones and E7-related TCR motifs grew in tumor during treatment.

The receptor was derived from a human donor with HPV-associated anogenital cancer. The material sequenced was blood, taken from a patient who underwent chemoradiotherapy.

CDR3 protein: CASSGGMNTEAFF. CDR3 bases: TGTGCCAGCTCAGGAGGGATGAACACTGAAGCTTTCTTT. The chain carries TRBV18 and TRBJ1-1; no firm D call. The length of the CDR3 is 13 residues. V was pared by 5 bases and J by 0 bases, with 7 bases between. Germline assignment: CDR1 KGHSH and CDR2 LQKENI.